The entry below gives a single T cell receptor beta chain sequence along with its context. These data originate in a study of blood T cell repertoires in COVID-19. The table came from immunoSEQ multiplex PCR; TCRdb's copy has only in-frame clones and leaves some out. The repertoire includes approximately 260,000 clones, around 90% of them detected once, and 7.2% sits in the top ten. The CDR3 runs 13 residues. V was shortened by 1 base and J by 12 bases, with 10 bases between the two germline ends. Germline V gives CDR1 SGHDN, CDR2 FVKESK. Source material: peripheral blood. This receptor was identified in a man between 60 and 75 years old who had recovered from COVID-19. The J gene is TRBJ1-6, the V gene TRBV14; D gene ambiguous. The CDR3 coding sequence is TGTGCCAGCAGCCAAGGAGGTTTTGGACCCCTCCACTTT. It codes for CASSQGGFGPLHF.